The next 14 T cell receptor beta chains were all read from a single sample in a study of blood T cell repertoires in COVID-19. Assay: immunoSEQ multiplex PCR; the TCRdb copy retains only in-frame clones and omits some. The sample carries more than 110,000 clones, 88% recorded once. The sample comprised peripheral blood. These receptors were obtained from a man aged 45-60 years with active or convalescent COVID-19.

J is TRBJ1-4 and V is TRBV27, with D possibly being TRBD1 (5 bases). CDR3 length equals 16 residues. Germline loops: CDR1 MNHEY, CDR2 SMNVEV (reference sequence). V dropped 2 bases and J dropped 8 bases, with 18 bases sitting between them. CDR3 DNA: TGTGCCAGCAGTTTAAGGATTCGGGGGGGAAGAGAAAAACTGTTTTTT. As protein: CASSLRIRGGREKLFF.

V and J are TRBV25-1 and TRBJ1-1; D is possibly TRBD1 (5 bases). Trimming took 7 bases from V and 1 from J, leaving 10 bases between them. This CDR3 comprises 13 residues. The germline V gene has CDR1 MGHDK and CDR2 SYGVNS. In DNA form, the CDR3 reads TGTGCCAGCACCGGCGGGGGGAACACTGAAGCTTTCTTT. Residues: CASTGGGNTEAFF.

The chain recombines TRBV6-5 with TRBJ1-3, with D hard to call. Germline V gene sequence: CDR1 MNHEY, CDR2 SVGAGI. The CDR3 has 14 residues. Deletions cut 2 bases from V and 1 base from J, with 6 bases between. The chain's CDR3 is CASSYEFSGNTIYF. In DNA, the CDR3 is TGTGCCAGCAGTTACGAGTTTTCTGGAAACACCATATATTTT.

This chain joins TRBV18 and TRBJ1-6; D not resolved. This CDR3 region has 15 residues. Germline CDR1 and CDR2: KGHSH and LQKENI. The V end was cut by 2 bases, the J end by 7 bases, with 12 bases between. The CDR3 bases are TGTGCCAGCTCACCAGTAGAAACTTTAAATTCACCCCTCCACTTT. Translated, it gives CASSPVETLNSPLHF.

As DNA, the CDR3 is TGTGCCAGCAGCCAAGATCTTCGACTAGCGGGACCTGAGCAGTTCTTC. It translates to CASSQDLRLAGPEQFF. This chain joins TRBV3-1 (or the pseudogene TRBV3-2) and TRBJ2-1, with 11 bases matching TRBD2. The CDR3 extends over 16 amino acids. J was trimmed by 9 bases and V by 0 bases; bases with no gene match: 7. The germline CDR1 and CDR2 sequences are LGHDT and YNNKEL (reference sequence).

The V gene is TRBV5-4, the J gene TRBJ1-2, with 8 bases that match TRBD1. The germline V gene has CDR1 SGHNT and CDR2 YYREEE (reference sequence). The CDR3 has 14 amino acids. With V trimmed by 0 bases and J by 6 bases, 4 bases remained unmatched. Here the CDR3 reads CASSLVNRGDGYTF. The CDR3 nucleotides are TGTGCCAGCAGCTTGGTTAACAGGGGGGATGGCTACACCTTC.

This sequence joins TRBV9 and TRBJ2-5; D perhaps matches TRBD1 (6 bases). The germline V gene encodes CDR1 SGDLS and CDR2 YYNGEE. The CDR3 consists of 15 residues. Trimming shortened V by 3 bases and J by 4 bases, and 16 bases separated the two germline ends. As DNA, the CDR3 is TGTGCCAGCAGCGAACAGGGAGATGAGGGAGAGACCCAGTACTTC. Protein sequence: CASSEQGDEGETQYF.

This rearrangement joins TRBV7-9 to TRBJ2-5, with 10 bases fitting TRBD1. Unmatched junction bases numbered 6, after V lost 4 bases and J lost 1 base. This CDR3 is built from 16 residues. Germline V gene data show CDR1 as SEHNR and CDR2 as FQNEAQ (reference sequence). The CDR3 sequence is CASSSGWTGGQETQYF. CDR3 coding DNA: TGTGCCAGCAGCTCCGGCTGGACAGGGGGCCAAGAGACCCAGTACTTC.

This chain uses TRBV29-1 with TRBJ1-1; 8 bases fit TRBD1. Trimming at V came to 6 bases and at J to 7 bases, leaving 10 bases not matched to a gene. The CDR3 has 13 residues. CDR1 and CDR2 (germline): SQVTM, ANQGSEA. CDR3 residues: CSVAPGQDLEAFF. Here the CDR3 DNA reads TGCAGCGTCGCACCGGGACAGGACCTTGAAGCTTTCTTT.

This CDR3 reads CASSSPRREQFF. The CDR3 DNA is TGTGCCAGCAGTTCGCCTAGACGTGAGCAGTTCTTC. J is TRBJ2-1 and V is TRBV28; unclear D gene. CDR1 MDHEN and CDR2 SYDVKM come from the germline V gene. CDR3 length: 12 amino acids. Trimming took off 4 bases at V and 9 bases at J, with 10 bases between the two ends. Looking up the rest from reference TRBV28 and TRBJ2-1 gives the full variable domain: DVKVTQSSRYLVKRTGEKVFLECVQDMDHENMFWYRQDPGLGLRLIYFSYDVKMKEKGDIPEGYSVSREKKERFSLILESASTNQTSMYLCASSSPRREQFFGPGTRLTVL.

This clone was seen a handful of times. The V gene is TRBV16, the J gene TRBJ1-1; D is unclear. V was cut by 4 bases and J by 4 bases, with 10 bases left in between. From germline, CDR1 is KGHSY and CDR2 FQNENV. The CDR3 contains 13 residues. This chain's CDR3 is CASSRRDTTEAFF. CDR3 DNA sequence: TGTGCCAGCAGCCGTCGCGATACCACTGAAGCTTTCTTT.

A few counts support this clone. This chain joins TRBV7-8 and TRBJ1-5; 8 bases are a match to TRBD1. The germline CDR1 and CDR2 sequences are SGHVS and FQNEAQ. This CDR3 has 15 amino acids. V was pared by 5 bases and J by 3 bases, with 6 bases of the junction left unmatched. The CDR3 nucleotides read TGTGCCAGCAGCGTACAGGGGGGGGACAATCAGCCCCAGCATTTT. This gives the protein CASSVQGGDNQPQHF.

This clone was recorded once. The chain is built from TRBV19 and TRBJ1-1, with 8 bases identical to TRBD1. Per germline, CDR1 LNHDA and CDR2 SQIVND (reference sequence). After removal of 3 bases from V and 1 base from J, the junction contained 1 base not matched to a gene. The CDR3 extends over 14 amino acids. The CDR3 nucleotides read TGTGCCAGTAGTATGGGACAGGCGAACACTGAAGCTTTCTTT. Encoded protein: CASSMGQANTEAFF.

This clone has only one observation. The CDR3 region has the DNA TGTGCCAGCAGTTACGGACTAGGAACCTACAATGAGCAGTTCTTC. This codes for CASSYGLGTYNEQFF. The chain uses TRBV6-2 or TRBV6-3 and TRBJ2-1; TRBD2 aligns across 7 bases. Germline CDR1 and CDR2: MNHEY and SVGEGT. This CDR3 spans 15 amino acids. V shed 2 bases, J shed 2 bases, and the junction held 3 bases outside the gene matches.